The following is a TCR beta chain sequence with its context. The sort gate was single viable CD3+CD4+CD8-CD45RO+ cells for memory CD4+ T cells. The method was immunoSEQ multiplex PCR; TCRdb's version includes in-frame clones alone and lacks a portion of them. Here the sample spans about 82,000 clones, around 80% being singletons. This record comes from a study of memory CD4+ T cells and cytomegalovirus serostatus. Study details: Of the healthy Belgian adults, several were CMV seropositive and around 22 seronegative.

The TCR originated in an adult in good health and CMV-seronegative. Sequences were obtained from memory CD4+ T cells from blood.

This CDR3 is CASSLGAYNEQFF. Written as DNA, the CDR3 is TGTGCCAGCTCATTGGGGGCTTACAATGAGCAGTTCTTC. The chain combines TRBV18 with TRBJ2-1; TRBD1 is a possible D gene (6 bases). V lost 5 bases, J lost 4 bases, and 9 bases lay in between. The CDR3 covers 13 residues. Germline V gene sequence: CDR1 KGHSH, CDR2 LQKENI.